Sequencing of this T cell receptor beta chain was carried out in a study of T-cell reconstitution after alpha-beta-depleted transplantation in children. V shed 10 bases and J 1 base; nucleotides not matched to a gene: 15. The CDR3 has 16 amino acids. Germline values: CDR1 MDHEN, CDR2 SYDVKM. Preparation of the TCRbeta library was carried out with unique molecular identifiers. Each CDR3 protein is one row after TCRdb ran MiXCR on the PCR reads. The sample lists around 480,000 distinct CDR3 sequences, about 31% occurring once. This TCR came from a human donor who donated a stem cell graft to a child with aplastic anemia. The chain combines TRBV28 with TRBJ2-7; 8 bases line up with TRBD1. Here the sequenced sample was PBMCs from the stem cell graft donor, taken from the stem cell graft. This CDR3 reads CATGQGTRITSYEQYF. The CDR3 bases are TGTGCCACCGGACAGGGTACCCGAATAACGTCCTACGAGCAGTACTTC. The variable domain in full, with the rest retrieved from reference TRBV28 and TRBJ2-7, is DVKVTQSSRYLVKRTGEKVFLECVQDMDHENMFWYRQDPGLGLRLIYFSYDVKMKEKGDIPEGYSVSREKKERFSLILESASTNQTSMYLCATGQGTRITSYEQYFGPGTRLTVT.